The next 26 T cell receptor beta chains were all read from a single sample in a study of blood T cell repertoires in COVID-19. Assay used: immunoSEQ multiplex PCR; TCRdb lists only in-frame clones, some missing. The data show around 260,000 clones, with roughly 86% seen just once and about 3.6% held by the top ten. Sequenced input: peripheral blood. Receptor source: a young man with active or convalescent COVID-19.

The chain combines TRBV7-3 with TRBJ2-2, with 14 bases matching TRBD2. J lost 8 bases, V lost 4 bases, and 3 bases had no gene match. CDR3 length: 15 amino acids. CDR1 and CDR2 from the germline V gene are SGHTA and FQGTGA. CDR3 in amino acids: CASSWGLAGEGELFF. Here the CDR3 DNA reads TGTGCCAGCAGCTGGGGACTAGCGGGAGAGGGGGAGCTGTTTTTT.

The chain recombines TRBV6-5 with TRBJ1-1, with no clear D. Germline values: CDR1 MNHEY, CDR2 SVGAGI. The CDR3 has 13 amino acids. V gave up 4 bases and J gave up 4 bases, with 10 bases separating them. The CDR3 DNA reads TGTGCCAGCAGTTTGCAGGATTCCACTGAAGCTTTCTTT. Residues: CASSLQDSTEAFF.

J is TRBJ2-1 and V is TRBV5-6; D perhaps matches TRBD2 (7 bases). V gave up 5 bases and J gave up 5 bases, with 17 bases separating them. Germline V gene data show CDR1 as SGHDT and CDR2 as YYEEEE. The CDR3 totals 15 residues. The CDR3 reads CASSYSGEGDNEQFF. The CDR3 region has the DNA TGTGCCAGCAGTTACTCAGGGGAGGGGGACAATGAGCAGTTCTTC.

The gene calls are TRBV15 and TRBJ2-1; TRBD2 is a possible D gene (6 bases). This CDR3 is built from 14 residues. Trimming stripped 4 bases from V and 5 bases from J, with 12 bases between. Germline CDR1 LNHNV, CDR2 YYDKDF (reference sequence). The CDR3 loop reads CATSIPGGDNEQFF. In nucleotides, the CDR3 is TGTGCCACCAGCATACCCGGAGGGGACAATGAGCAGTTCTTC.

This chain joins TRBV6-6 and TRBJ1-3; TRBD1 agrees at 8 bases. The germline V gene encodes CDR1 MNHNY and CDR2 SVGAGI (reference sequence). The length of the CDR3 is 15 residues. V dropped 5 bases and J dropped 0; count of bases not matched to a gene: 3. CDR3 DNA sequence: TGTGCCAGCAGTACAACAGGGGGCTCTGGAAACACCATATATTTT. It is translated as CASSTTGGSGNTIYF.

The chain links TRBV10-3 to TRBJ2-2; D may be TRBD2 (5 bases). The CDR3 sequence is 15 residues long. Germline V lookup: CDR1 ENHRY, CDR2 SYGVKD. Between the trimmed V and J ends, which lost 2 bases and 5 bases, there was a span of 12 bases. The CDR3, as DNA: TGTGCCATCAGTGAGCGAGGGAAAGAGACCGGGGAGCTGTTTTTT. Its protein is CAISERGKETGELFF.

The chain uses TRBV28 and TRBJ2-7, with D perhaps TRBD1 (6 bases). The CDR3 contains 12 residues. Germline V lookup: CDR1 MDHEN, CDR2 SYDVKM. V shed 6 bases and J shed 6 bases, with 12 bases lying between them. CDR3 coding DNA: TGTGCCAGCAGCCATACAGGGATCGAGCAGTACTTC. Its translation is CASSHTGIEQYF.

The chain links TRBV7-9 to TRBJ1-1; D gene uncertain. The CDR3 is made up of 12 amino acids. Germline V lookup: CDR1 SEHNR, CDR2 FQNEAQ (reference sequence). V was clipped by 4 bases and J by 4 bases, with 7 bases between them. CDR3 protein: CASSSLATEAFF. The CDR3 nucleotides read TGTGCCAGCAGCTCCTTGGCCACTGAAGCTTTCTTT.

V is TRBV3-1 (or the pseudogene TRBV3-2) and J is TRBJ1-5; perhaps TRBD1 as D (5 bases). V lost 0 bases and J 10 bases, leaving 13 bases between the germline ends. The CDR3 is 14 residues long. CDR1 is LGHDT, CDR2 YNNKEL, per germline (reference sequence). CDR3 nucleotides: TGTGCCAGCAGCCAAGACGGGGGGTACGCACCCCAGCATTTT. Translating it yields CASSQDGGYAPQHF.

The V and J genes are TRBV6-5 and TRBJ1-1; D unclear. V shed 8 bases and J shed 7 bases, with 14 bases lying between them. The CDR3 loop spans 12 amino acids. CDR1 is MNHEY, CDR2 SVGAGI, per germline. The CDR3, as DNA: TGTGCCAGCGCTCCGGGAGCTGATGAAGCTTTCTTT. Encoded protein: CASAPGADEAFF.

The chain is built from TRBV19 and TRBJ2-1, with 9 bases aligning to TRBD2. The CDR3 totals 16 residues. The V gene's germline CDR1 is LNHDA and CDR2 SQIVND (reference sequence). With 3 bases clipped from V and 6 bases from J, the junction kept 9 bases outside the gene matches. This chain's CDR3 is CASSMGGGRAGNEQFF. Here the CDR3 DNA reads TGTGCCAGTAGTATGGGCGGCGGGAGGGCCGGCAATGAGCAGTTCTTC.

The V and J genes are TRBV12-3 or TRBV12-4 and TRBJ1-5; a weak D match, TRBD1 (6 bases). There are 13 residues in the CDR3. Trimming removed 5 bases at V and 7 bases at J, with 12 bases between. DNA of the CDR3: TGTGCCAGCAGTGTAGAGGGGGTCCAGCCCCAGCATTTT. It specifies CASSVEGVQPQHF.

V usage is TRBV30 and J usage is TRBJ2-1; 14 nucleotides agree with TRBD2. Trimming removed 2 bases from V and 8 bases from J; junction bases left unmatched: 8. The CDR3 length is 16 residues. Germline V lookup: CDR1 GTSNPN, CDR2 SVGIG (reference sequence). The CDR3 protein is CAWSRLGLAGGYEQFF. The CDR3 DNA reads TGTGCCTGGAGTCGTCTAGGACTAGCGGGGGGCTATGAGCAGTTCTTC.

This clone has only one observation. The chain carries TRBV6-2 or TRBV6-3 and TRBJ2-7; 8 nucleotides match TRBD1. The germline V gene has CDR1 MNHEY and CDR2 SVGEGT. The CDR3 runs 14 residues. V lost 5 bases, J lost 6 bases, and 9 bases stayed unmatched. The CDR3: CASSGRTGLGEQYF. The CDR3 DNA sequence: TGTGCCAGCAGTGGAAGGACAGGGCTCGGCGAGCAGTACTTC.

The rearrangement uses TRBV6-5 and TRBJ2-1; 12 nucleotides align to TRBD2. The J segment lost 10 bases and the V segment lost 5 bases, leaving 9 bases of the junction unmatched. This CDR3 region has 15 residues. Germline V lookup: CDR1 MNHEY, CDR2 SVGAGI. This CDR3 reads CASSPRWLAGGEQFF. In DNA form, the CDR3 reads TGTGCCAGCAGTCCAAGGTGGCTAGCGGGAGGGGAGCAGTTCTTC.

Here the CDR3 DNA reads TGTGCCAGCAGCTTAGGCGGGGATGGGACCTACGAGCAGTACTTC. Translating gives CASSLGGDGTYEQYF. This rearrangement joins TRBV11-3 to TRBJ2-7, with D possibly matching TRBD2 (6 bases). From germline, CDR1 is SGHNT and CDR2 YENEEA. Trimming removed 1 base from V and 2 bases from J, with 12 bases in between. This CDR3 is built from 15 residues.

This chain uses TRBV5-4 with TRBJ2-7; 12 nucleotides agree with TRBD2. With V trimmed by 4 bases and J by 3 bases, 5 bases remained unmatched. CDR3 size: 15 residues. The germline gives CDR1 SGHNT, CDR2 YYREEE (reference sequence). CDR3 residues: CASSKSGLAGYEQYF. In DNA form, the CDR3 reads TGTGCCAGCAGCAAGTCGGGACTAGCGGGCTACGAGCAGTACTTC.

This clone was seen once. The chain couples TRBV3-1 (or the pseudogene TRBV3-2) to TRBJ2-5, with a tentative D call TRBD2 (6 bases). This CDR3 has 13 residues. In germline, CDR1 is LGHDT, CDR2 YNNKEL (reference sequence). The V end was cut by 8 bases, the J end by 5 bases, with 15 bases between. The DNA for the CDR3 is TGTGCCAGCCCACCGGGCCTAGCGGAGACCCAGTACTTC. The encoded protein is CASPPGLAETQYF.

V gene TRBV7-9 combines with J gene TRBJ2-2, with unresolved D. Germline V gene lookup returns CDR1 SEHNR and CDR2 FQNEAQ (reference sequence). The CDR3 is 14 amino acids. Trimming removed 3 bases at V and 6 bases at J, with 11 bases between. CDR3 coding DNA: TGTGCCAGCAGCTTTAGTCAAACCTCCGGGGAGCTGTTTTTT. Amino acid sequence: CASSFSQTSGELFF.

This clone was detected a few times. The chain recombines TRBV29-1 with TRBJ1-3, with D maybe TRBD1 (6 bases). Germline lookup yields CDR1 SQVTM and CDR2 ANQGSEA. With 6 bases removed from V and 2 bases from J, the gap between germline ends came to 14 bases. This CDR3 region has 14 residues. The CDR3 DNA reads as TGCAGCGTCGGGGACAACCTTGCTGGAAACACCATATATTTT. It codes for CSVGDNLAGNTIYF.

J is TRBJ1-1 and V is TRBV30; D remains ambiguous. Germline V lookup: CDR1 GTSNPN, CDR2 SVGIG (reference sequence). Trimming took off 5 bases at V and 8 bases at J, with 9 bases between the two ends. The CDR3 is 10 amino acids. CDR3 bases: TGTGCCTGGGGACCGAGAGAAGCTTTCTTT. Translated: CAWGPREAFF.

A note on this clone: Other DNA sequences within the sample encode an identical CDR3. The rearrangement uses TRBV6-5 and TRBJ2-2; 7 nucleotides match TRBD1. The ends lost 6 bases at V and 4 bases at J; junction bases unmatched: 5. CDR1 is MNHEY, CDR2 SVGAGI, per germline. The CDR3 length is 14 residues. The CDR3 here is CASRADRVTGELFF. The CDR3 DNA reads as TGTGCCAGCAGGGCCGACAGGGTCACCGGGGAGCTGTTTTTT.

This sequence joins TRBV9 and TRBJ2-7, with 8 bases that match TRBD1. Germline values: CDR1 SGDLS, CDR2 YYNGEE. Unmatched junction bases numbered 9, after V lost 4 bases and J lost 3 bases. The CDR3 spans 15 residues. CDR3 region: CASSPRQGIGYEQYF. Here the CDR3 DNA reads TGTGCCAGCAGCCCGCGACAGGGGATTGGCTACGAGCAGTACTTC.

The CDR3 DNA sequence: TGCAGCGTTGGAGCAACTAATGAAAAACTGTTTTTT. Translating it yields CSVGATNEKLFF. This rearrangement joins TRBV29-1 to TRBJ1-4; no clear D gene. CDR1 is SQVTM, CDR2 ANQGSEA, per germline. This CDR3 is 12 amino acids long. V shed 4 bases and J shed 0 bases, with 3 bases lying between them.

The J gene is TRBJ2-7, the V gene TRBV4-2; possibly TRBD2 for D (5 bases). The V end was cut by 0 bases, the J end by 2 bases, with 8 bases between. The V gene's germline CDR1 is LGHNA and CDR2 YNFKEQ. CDR3 length: 14 residues. CDR3 in amino acids: CASSQESRAYEQYF. The CDR3 DNA is TGTGCCAGCAGCCAAGAATCGAGGGCCTACGAGCAGTACTTC.

The V call is TRBV18, the J call TRBJ2-7, with D perhaps TRBD2 (6 bases). This CDR3 comprises 15 residues. V gave up 3 bases and J gave up 0 bases, with 12 bases separating them. CDR1 KGHSH and CDR2 LQKENI come from the germline V gene. The CDR3 protein is CASSPEGRSSYEQYF. CDR3 coding DNA: TGTGCCAGCTCACCCGAGGGGAGGAGCTCCTACGAGCAGTACTTC. The entire variable domain, with the rest obtained from reference TRBV18 and TRBJ2-7, is as follows: NAGVMQNPRHLVRRRGQEARLRCSPMKGHSHVYWYRQLPEEGLKFMVYLQKENIIDESGMPKERFSAEFPKEGPSILRIQQVVRGDSAAYFCASSPEGRSSYEQYFGPGTRLTVT.